One sample yielded the 7 T cell receptor beta chains listed below, sequenced in a study of cytomegalovirus exposure and HLA in healthy donors. Both 60 Vbeta primers and 13 Jbeta primers went into the PCR. Profiled with immunoSEQ multiplex PCR; TCRdb holds only in-frame clones, not every one. The repertoire has some 170,000 clones, over 60% of them found once; the top ten carry under 8%. The sequenced material came from PBMCs. The receptors here all came from a man aged 35-49 years in good health and CMV-seropositive.

Of note for this clone: Different DNA sequences within this sample yield the same CDR3. This chain uses TRBV25-1 with TRBJ1-4, with 9 nucleotides matching TRBD1. In germline, CDR1 is MGHDK, CDR2 SYGVNS. This CDR3 is built from 15 residues. The ends lost 5 bases at V and 6 bases at J; junction bases unmatched: 7. The CDR3 sequence is CASSTRTGVDEKLFF. The DNA for the CDR3 is TGTGCCAGCAGTACCCGGACAGGGGTGGATGAAAAACTGTTTTTT.

The rearrangement uses TRBV7-3 and TRBJ2-7, with TRBD2 matching over 8 bases. The J segment lost 5 bases and the V segment lost 2 bases, leaving 2 bases of the junction unmatched. CDR1 and CDR2 from the germline V gene are SGHTA and FQGTGA. The CDR3 runs to 13 residues. Written as DNA, the CDR3 is TGTGCCAGCAGCTTACAGCGGGGGCACGAGCAGTACTTC. Translated: CASSLQRGHEQYF. Drawing the rest from reference TRBV7-3 and TRBJ2-7, the complete variable domain is GAGVSQTPSNKVTEKGKYVELRCDPISGHTALYWYRQSLGQGPEFLIYFQGTGAADDSGLPNDRFFAVRPEGSVSTLKIQRTERGDSAVYLCASSLQRGHEQYFGPGTRLTVT.

The rearrangement joins TRBV12-5 to TRBJ2-1, with D perhaps matching TRBD1 (6 bases). V lost 7 bases, J lost 2 bases, and 12 bases lay in between. Germline V lookup: CDR1 LGHNT, CDR2 FRNRAP. This CDR3 has 14 residues. The CDR3 DNA reads as TGTGCTAGTGCCTACGGGACACCCTACAATGAGCAGTTCTTC. Its translation: CASAYGTPYNEQFF.

V is TRBV11-3 and J is TRBJ2-1, with 9 bases aligning to TRBD1. The V and J ends lost 8 bases and 6 bases, in that order; junction bases with no gene match: 11. Germline assignment: CDR1 SGHNT and CDR2 YENEEA. This CDR3 has 15 residues. CDR3 nucleotides: TGTGCCAGCGGCAAGGACAGGGGTAAGGTCAATGAGCAGTTCTTC. Protein product: CASGKDRGKVNEQFF.

On this clone: Mismatch with germline at one junction end may stem from a read error. The CDR3 is CASSPSLFSGANGLTF. The CDR3 DNA follows: TGTGCCAGCTCACCAAGTCTGTTCTCTGGGGCCAACGGCCTGACTTTC. The gene calls are TRBV18 and TRBJ2-6; perhaps TRBD1 as D (5 bases). The germline V gene encodes CDR1 KGHSH and CDR2 LQKENI. The CDR3 contains 16 residues.

The sample holds a few counts of this clone. This rearrangement joins TRBV5-1 to TRBJ2-7, with 9 nucleotides matching TRBD2. Germline V lookup: CDR1 SGHRS, CDR2 YFSETQ. V lost 5 bases to trimming and J lost 3 bases; unmatched junction nucleotides: 12. This CDR3 contains 16 residues. The CDR3 region has the DNA TGCGCCAGCAGTTCGCTAGCGGGGTCGCGGAACTACGAGCAGTACTTC. Protein: CASSSLAGSRNYEQYF.

This sequence joins TRBV7-8 and TRBJ1-1; TRBD1 agrees at 9 bases. The CDR3 sequence is 16 residues long. With 0 bases clipped from V and 5 bases from J, the junction kept 7 bases outside the gene matches. The germline V gene encodes CDR1 SGHVS and CDR2 FQNEAQ. In nucleotides, the CDR3 is TGTGCCAGCAGCTTAGCGGGACAGGGATCGTCGACTGAAGCTTTCTTT. This translates into CASSLAGQGSSTEAFF.